Listed here is a single T cell receptor beta chain. The record originates from a study of T cell changes during pregnancy in multiple sclerosis. Clones were read by immunoSEQ multiplex PCR, and TCRdb kept only the in-frame ones, dropping some. Of some 48,000 clones in the sample, 96% are singletons; the top ten hold roughly 0.9%. This CDR3 is built from 17 residues. Trimming removed 0 bases from V and 7 bases from J, with 22 bases in between. Looked up from germline, CDR1 is SGDLS and CDR2 is YYNGEE. The V call is TRBV9, the J call TRBJ1-2; TRBD1 is a possible D gene (5 bases). The receptor comes from a female donor with multiple sclerosis, enrolled in a pregnancy study. The sample here was peripheral blood, taken in the second trimester of pregnancy. The CDR3 nucleotides are TGTGCCAGCAGCGTAGAGATCGACAGTGAGATTTCTCGTGGCTACACCTTC. This sequence encodes CASSVEIDSEISRGYTF.